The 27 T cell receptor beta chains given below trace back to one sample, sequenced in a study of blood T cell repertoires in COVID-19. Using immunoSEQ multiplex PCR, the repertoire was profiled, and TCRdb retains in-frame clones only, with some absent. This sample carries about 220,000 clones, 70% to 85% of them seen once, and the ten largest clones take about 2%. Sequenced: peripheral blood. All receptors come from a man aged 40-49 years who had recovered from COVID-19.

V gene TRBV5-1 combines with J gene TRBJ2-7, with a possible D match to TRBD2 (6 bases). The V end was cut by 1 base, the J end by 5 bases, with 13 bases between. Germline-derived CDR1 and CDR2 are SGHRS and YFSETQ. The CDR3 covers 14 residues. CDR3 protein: CASSLWGEKDEQYF. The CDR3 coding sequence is TGCGCCAGCAGCTTGTGGGGGGAAAAAGACGAGCAGTACTTC.

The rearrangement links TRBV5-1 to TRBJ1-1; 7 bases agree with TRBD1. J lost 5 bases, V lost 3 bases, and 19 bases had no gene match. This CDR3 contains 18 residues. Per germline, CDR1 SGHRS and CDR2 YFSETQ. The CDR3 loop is CASSSRPGQISSGTEAFF. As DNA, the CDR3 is TGCGCCAGCAGCTCCAGGCCGGGACAGATATCGTCGGGGACTGAAGCTTTCTTT.

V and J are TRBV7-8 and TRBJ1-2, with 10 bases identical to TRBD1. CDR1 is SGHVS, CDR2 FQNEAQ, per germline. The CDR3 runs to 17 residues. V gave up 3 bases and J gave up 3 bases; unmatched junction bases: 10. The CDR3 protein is CASSFGFRDRGHYGYTF. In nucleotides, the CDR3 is TGTGCCAGCAGCTTCGGGTTCCGGGACAGGGGACACTATGGCTACACCTTC.

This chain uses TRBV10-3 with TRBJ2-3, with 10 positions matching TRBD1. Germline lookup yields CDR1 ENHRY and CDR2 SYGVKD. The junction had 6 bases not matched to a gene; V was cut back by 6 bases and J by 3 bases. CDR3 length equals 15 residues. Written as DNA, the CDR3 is TGTGCCATCAGAAAAGACAGGGGGCCGACAGATACGCAGTATTTT. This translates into CAIRKDRGPTDTQYF.

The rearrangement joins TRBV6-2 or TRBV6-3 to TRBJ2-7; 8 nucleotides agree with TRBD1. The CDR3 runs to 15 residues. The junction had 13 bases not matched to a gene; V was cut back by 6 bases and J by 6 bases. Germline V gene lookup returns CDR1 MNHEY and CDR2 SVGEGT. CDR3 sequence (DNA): TGTGCCAGCAGCCTAGCCGGACAGGGTTTATCCGAGCAGTACTTC. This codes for CASSLAGQGLSEQYF.

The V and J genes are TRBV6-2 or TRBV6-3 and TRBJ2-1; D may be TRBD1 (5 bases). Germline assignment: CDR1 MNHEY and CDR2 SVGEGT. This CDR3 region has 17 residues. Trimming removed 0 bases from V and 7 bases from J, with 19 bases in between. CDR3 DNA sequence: TGTGCCAGCAGTTACTCGACTCTGCAGGGCCCGCGGAATGAGCAGTTCTTC. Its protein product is CASSYSTLQGPRNEQFF.

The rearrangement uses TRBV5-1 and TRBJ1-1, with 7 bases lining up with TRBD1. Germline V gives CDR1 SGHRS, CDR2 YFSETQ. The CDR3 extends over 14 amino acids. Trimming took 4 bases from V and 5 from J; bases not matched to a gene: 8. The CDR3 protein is CASSLTGELTEAFF. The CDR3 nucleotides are TGCGCCAGCAGCCTTACAGGGGAGTTGACTGAAGCTTTCTTT.

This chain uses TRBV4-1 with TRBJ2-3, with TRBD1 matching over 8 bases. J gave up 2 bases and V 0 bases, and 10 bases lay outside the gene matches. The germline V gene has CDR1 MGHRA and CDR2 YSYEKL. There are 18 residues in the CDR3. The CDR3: CASSQDTLGQANTDTQYF. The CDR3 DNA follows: TGCGCCAGCAGCCAAGACACTCTGGGACAGGCCAACACAGATACGCAGTATTTT.

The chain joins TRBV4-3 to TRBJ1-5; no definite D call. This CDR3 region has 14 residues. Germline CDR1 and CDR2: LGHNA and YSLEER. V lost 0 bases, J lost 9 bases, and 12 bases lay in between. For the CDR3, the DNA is TGCGCCAGCAGCCAAGAGTTCCCCAATTGGCCCCAGCATTTT. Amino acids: CASSQEFPNWPQHF.

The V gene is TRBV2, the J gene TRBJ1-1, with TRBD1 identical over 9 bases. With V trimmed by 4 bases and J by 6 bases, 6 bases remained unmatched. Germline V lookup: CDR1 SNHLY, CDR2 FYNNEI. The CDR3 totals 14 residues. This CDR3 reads CASSASDRGAEAFF. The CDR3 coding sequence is TGTGCCAGCAGTGCCTCAGACAGGGGGGCTGAAGCTTTCTTT. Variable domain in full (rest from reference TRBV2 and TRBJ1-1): EPEVTQTPSHQVTQMGQEVILRCVPISNHLYFYWYRQILGQKVEFLVSFYNNEISEKSEIFDDQFSVERPDGSNFTLKIRSTKLEDSAMYFCASSASDRGAEAFFGQGTRLTVV.

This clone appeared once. For the CDR3, the DNA is TGTGCCAGCAGGGCGGGGCAAGAGACCCAGTACTTC. This encodes CASRAGQETQYF. This rearrangement joins TRBV6-5 to TRBJ2-5; weak D call: TRBD2 (6 bases). V lost 6 bases to trimming and J lost 2 bases, with 7 bases between them. This CDR3 has 12 amino acids. Germline V lookup: CDR1 MNHEY, CDR2 SVGAGI.

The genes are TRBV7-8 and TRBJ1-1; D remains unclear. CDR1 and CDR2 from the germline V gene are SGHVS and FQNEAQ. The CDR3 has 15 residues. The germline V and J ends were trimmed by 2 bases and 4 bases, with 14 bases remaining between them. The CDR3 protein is CASSLLLRGSTEAFF. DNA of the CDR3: TGTGCCAGCAGCTTACTTCTCCGTGGGAGCACTGAAGCTTTCTTT.

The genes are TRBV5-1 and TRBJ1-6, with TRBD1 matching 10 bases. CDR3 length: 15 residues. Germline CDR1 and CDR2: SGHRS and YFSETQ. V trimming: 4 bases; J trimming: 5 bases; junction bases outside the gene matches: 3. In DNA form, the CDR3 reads TGCGCCAGCAGCCCCGGGACAGGGGATAATTCACCCCTCCACTTT. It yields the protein CASSPGTGDNSPLHF.

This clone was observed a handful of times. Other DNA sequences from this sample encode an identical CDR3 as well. CDR3: CASSYSRTGGRYGYTF. The CDR3 DNA sequence: TGTGCCAGCAGTTATTCGAGGACAGGGGGACGGTATGGCTACACCTTC. The chain combines TRBV6-5 with TRBJ1-2; 10 bases fit TRBD1. Germline CDR1 is MNHEY and CDR2 is SVGAGI. V lost 3 bases, J lost 5 bases, and 9 bases stayed unmatched. The CDR3 runs 16 residues.

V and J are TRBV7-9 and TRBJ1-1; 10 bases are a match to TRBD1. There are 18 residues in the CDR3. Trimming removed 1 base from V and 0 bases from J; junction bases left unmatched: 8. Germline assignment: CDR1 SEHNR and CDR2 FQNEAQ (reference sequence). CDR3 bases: TGTGCCAGCAGCTTAGGCGGGACAGGGGTTTTTGTGAACACTGAAGCTTTCTTT. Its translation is CASSLGGTGVFVNTEAFF.

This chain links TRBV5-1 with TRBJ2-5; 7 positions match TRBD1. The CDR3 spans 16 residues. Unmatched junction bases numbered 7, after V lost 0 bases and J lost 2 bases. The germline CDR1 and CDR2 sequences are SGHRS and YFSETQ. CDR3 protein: CASSLGHRGVQETQYF. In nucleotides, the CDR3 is TGCGCCAGCAGCTTGGGCCACAGGGGAGTGCAAGAGACCCAGTACTTC.

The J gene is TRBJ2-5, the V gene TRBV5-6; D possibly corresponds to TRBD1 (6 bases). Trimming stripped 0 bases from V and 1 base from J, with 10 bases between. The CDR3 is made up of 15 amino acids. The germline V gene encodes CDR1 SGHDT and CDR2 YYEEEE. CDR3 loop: CASSLGRGTQETQYF. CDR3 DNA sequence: TGTGCCAGCAGCTTGGGCAGGGGCACCCAAGAGACCCAGTACTTC.

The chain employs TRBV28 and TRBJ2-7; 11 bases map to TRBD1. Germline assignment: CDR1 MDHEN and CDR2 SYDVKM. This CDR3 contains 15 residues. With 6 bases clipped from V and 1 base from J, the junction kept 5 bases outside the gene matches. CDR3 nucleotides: TGTGCCAGCAGGCGGGACAGGGGGGTTTCCTACGAGCAGTACTTC. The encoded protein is CASRRDRGVSYEQYF.

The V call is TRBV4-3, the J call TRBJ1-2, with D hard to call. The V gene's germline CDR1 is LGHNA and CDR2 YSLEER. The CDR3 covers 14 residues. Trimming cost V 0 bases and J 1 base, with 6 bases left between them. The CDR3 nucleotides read TGCGCCAGCAGCCAAGAGCACAGTAACTATGGCTACACCTTC. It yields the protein CASSQEHSNYGYTF.

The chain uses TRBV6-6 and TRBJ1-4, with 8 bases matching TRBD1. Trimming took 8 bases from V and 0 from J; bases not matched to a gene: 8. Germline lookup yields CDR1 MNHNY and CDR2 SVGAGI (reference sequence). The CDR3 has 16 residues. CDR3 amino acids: CASYPTGGATNEKLFF. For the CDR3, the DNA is TGTGCCAGCTATCCTACAGGGGGTGCAACTAATGAAAAACTGTTTTTT.

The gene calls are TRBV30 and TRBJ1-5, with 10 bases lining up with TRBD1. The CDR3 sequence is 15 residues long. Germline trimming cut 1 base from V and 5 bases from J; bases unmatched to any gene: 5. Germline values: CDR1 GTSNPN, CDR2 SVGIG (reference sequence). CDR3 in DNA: TGTGCCTGGAGTGCTGGGACAGGGGACGATCAGCCCCAGCATTTT. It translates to CAWSAGTGDDQPQHF.

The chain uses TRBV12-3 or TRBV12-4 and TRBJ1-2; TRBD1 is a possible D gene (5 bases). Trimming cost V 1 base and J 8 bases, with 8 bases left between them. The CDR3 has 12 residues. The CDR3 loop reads CASSLDRIGYTF. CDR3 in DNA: TGTGCCAGCAGTTTAGACAGGATCGGCTACACCTTC.

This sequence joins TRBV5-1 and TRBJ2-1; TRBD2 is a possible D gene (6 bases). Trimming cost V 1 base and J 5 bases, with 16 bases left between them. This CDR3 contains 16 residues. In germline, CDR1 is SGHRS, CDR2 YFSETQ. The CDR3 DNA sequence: TGCGCCAGCAGCTTGTTCCTGCAGGGAGGCGACAATGAGCAGTTCTTC. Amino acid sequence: CASSLFLQGGDNEQFF.

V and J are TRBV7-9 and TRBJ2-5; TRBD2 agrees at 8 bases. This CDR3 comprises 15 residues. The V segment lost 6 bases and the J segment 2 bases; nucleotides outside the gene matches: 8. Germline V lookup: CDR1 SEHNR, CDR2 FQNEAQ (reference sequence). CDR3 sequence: CASSTWRGAQETQYF. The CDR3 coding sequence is TGTGCCAGCAGTACCTGGCGGGGGGCTCAAGAGACCCAGTACTTC.

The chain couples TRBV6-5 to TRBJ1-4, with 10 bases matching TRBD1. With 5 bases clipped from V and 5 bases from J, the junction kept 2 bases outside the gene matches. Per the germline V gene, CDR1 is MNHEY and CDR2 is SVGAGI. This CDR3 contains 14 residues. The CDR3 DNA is TGTGCCAGCAGTACGGGACAGGGGAATGAAAAACTGTTTTTT. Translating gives CASSTGQGNEKLFF.

The CDR3 protein is CASSLSWPGGTEAFF. The CDR3 DNA reads as TGTGCCAGCAGCTTATCGTGGCCAGGGGGCACTGAAGCTTTCTTT. The gene calls are TRBV7-6 and TRBJ1-1; 7 bases are a match to TRBD1. The V gene end was trimmed by 2 bases and the J gene end by 4 bases; junction bases not matched to a gene: 7. The CDR3 sequence is 15 residues long. Germline V gene sequence: CDR1 SGHVS, CDR2 FNYEAQ.

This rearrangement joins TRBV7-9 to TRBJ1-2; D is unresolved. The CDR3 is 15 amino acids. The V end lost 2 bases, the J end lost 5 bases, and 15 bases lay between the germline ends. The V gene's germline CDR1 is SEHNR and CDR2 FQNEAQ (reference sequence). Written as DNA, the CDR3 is TGTGCCAGCAGCTTACGCGCAGCCGGCGGATATGGCTACACCTTC. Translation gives CASSLRAAGGYGYTF.